The T cell receptor (beta chain) under discussion was sequenced for a study of T-cell memory formation after mild COVID-19. Looking at the study overall: TCR clustering was largely donor specific.

TCRdb reanalysed the 5' RACE reads using MiXCR and keeps one entry per CDR3 protein. Here the sample spans roughly 450,000 distinct CDR3 sequences, roughly 18% being singletons. Deletions cut 3 bases from V and 7 bases from J, with 13 bases between. The germline V gene encodes CDR1 SGHNT and CDR2 YENEEA. This CDR3 spans 13 amino acids. The chain has TRBV11-3 and TRBJ2-7; the D call may be TRBD1 or TRBD2 (5 bases each). The sequenced material came from PBMCs or a T cell subset sorted from them (not recorded which). This TCR came from an adult woman who had mild COVID-19 (a few samples of this study predate the infection). Cell type and time point are not known. The CDR3: CASSFAGTFEQYF. For the CDR3, the DNA is TGTGCCAGCAGCTTCGCCGGGACGTTTGAGCAGTACTTC.